This T cell receptor (beta chain) was recovered during a study of beta chain features in type 1 diabetes. The overall study: On cell yields, gender and age, patients and healthy donors were similar. Findings of the study overall: VDJ junctions sequenced from type 1 diabetes patients showed fewer insertions and more deletions.

The V gene end was trimmed by 4 bases and the J gene end by 3 bases; junction bases not matched to a gene: 4. CDR3 length: 16 residues. Per germline, CDR1 LGHNA and CDR2 YNFKEQ. Of note for this clone: Its antigen is not known.

Isolation of CD4+ naive, central memory, regulatory and stem cell-like memory cells was achieved by sorting via CD45RO/CCR7/CD25/CD127/CD95/CD27. Each sorted population was over 95% pure. Since all of the isolated RNA was reverse transcribed, expressed TCRB transcripts were what got sequenced. Measured with immunoSEQ multiplex PCR; TCRdb has only the in-frame clones, and not every one. The data contain around 500,000 clones, about an eighth of them singletons. Sample: naive CD4+ T cells from blood. This receptor was taken from a woman younger than 35 in good health. The rearrangement joins TRBV4-2 to TRBJ1-6, with 9 bases matching TRBD1. CDR3 protein: CASSLRDRDYNSPLHF. CDR3 DNA: TGTGCCAGCAGCCTCCGGGACAGGGACTATAATTCACCCCTCCACTTT.